These T cell receptor beta chains were read from a single sample in a study of blood T cell repertoires in COVID-19. Here immunoSEQ multiplex PCR was the method, and the copy in TCRdb shows in-frame clones only, minus some. The sample records about 240,000 clones, approximately 83% being singletons. The sequenced sample consisted of PBMCs or T cells enriched from blood (not recorded which). Every receptor here comes from a middle-aged woman with acute COVID-19. CDR3s include the opening cysteine and the closing phenylalanine or tryptophan. A D gene is named only where the DNA matches it firmly. Clone size appears in some rows only: once, few, many, or a class for an expanded clone.

TRBJ2-7 | - | - | TRBV12-3/TRBV12-4 | CASSFQTYEQYF | TGTGCCAGCAGTTTTCAGACCTACGAGCAGTACTTC
TRBJ1-1 | - | - | TRBV21-1 | CASSEVDRPQMVVNTEAFF | TGTGCCAGCAGCGAAGTGGACAGACCACAAATGGTAGTGAACACTGAAGCTTTCTTT
TRBJ2-7 | - | - | TRBV7-8 | CASSSAYEQYF | TGTGCCAGCAGCTCCGCCTACGAGCAGTACTTC
TRBJ1-5 | few | - | TRBV19 | CASSEYGQNQPQHF | TGTGCCAGTAGCGAATACGGACAGAATCAGCCCCAGCATTTT
TRBJ2-7 | - | TRBD2 | TRBV7-9 | CASSFEREGSGEQYF | TGTGCCAGCAGCTTTGAGCGGGAGGGCTCCGGGGAGCAGTACTTC
TRBJ2-1 | - | TRBD2 | TRBV2 | CASWTSGIVNEQFF | TGTGCCAGCTGGACTAGCGGGATTGTCAATGAGCAGTTCTTC
TRBJ1-6 | - | TRBD1 | TRBV5-1 | CASSQSPGTGDSSPLHF | TGCGCCAGCAGCCAATCACCCGGGACAGGGGATAGCTCACCCCTCCACTTT
TRBJ1-1 | - | TRBD1 | TRBV9 | CASSVSGGMSEAFF | TGTGCCAGCAGCGTCTCAGGGGGGATGTCTGAAGCTTTCTTT
TRBJ2-2 | - | TRBD1 | TRBV2 | CASRRLQGATGELFF | TGTGCCAGCCGAAGGCTACAGGGGGCAACCGGGGAGCTGTTTTTT
TRBJ2-1 | - | TRBD2 | TRBV2 | CASSSGLAIYNEQFF | TGTGCCAGCAGTTCGGGACTAGCGATTTACAATGAGCAGTTCTTC
TRBJ2-7 | - | TRBD1 | TRBV7-9 | CASSLATGTPYEQYF | TGTGCCAGCAGCTTAGCGACAGGGACCCCCTACGAGCAGTACTTC
TRBJ1-3 | - | - | TRBV11-3 | CASSRLTSGNTIYF | TGTGCCAGCAGCCGACTAACATCCGGAAACACCATATATTTT
TRBJ2-7 | once | TRBD1 | TRBV4-1 | CASSQLTGGDYEQYF | TGCGCCAGCAGCCAATTGACAGGGGGTGACTACGAGCAGTACTTC
TRBJ2-7 | - | - | TRBV5-1 | CASSLMGSPSYEQYF | TGCGCCAGCAGCTTGATGGGGAGTCCCTCCTACGAGCAGTACTTC
TRBJ2-6 | - | - | TRBV24-1 | CATSVSDRESSGANVLTF | TGTGCCACCAGTGTATCCGACAGAGAGAGCTCTGGGGCCAACGTCCTGACTTTC
TRBJ1-1 | once | - | TRBV30 | CAWNPGSEAFF | TGTGCCTGGAATCCCGGTAGTGAAGCTTTCTTT
TRBJ1-3 | - | - | TRBV11-3 | CASSINSPGNTIYF | TGTGCCAGCAGCATTAACAGTCCTGGAAACACCATATATTTT
TRBJ1-5 | once | - | TRBV9 | CASSVGNNQPQHF | TGTGCCAGCAGCGTCGGGAACAATCAGCCCCAGCATTTT
TRBJ2-3 | - | - | TRBV9 | CASSPRTLGTDTQYF | TGTGCCAGCAGCCCGAGGACTCTCGGCACAGATACGCAGTATTTT
TRBJ2-1 | - | TRBD2 | TRBV6-2/TRBV6-3 | CASSYAGGPGSYNEQFF | TGTGCCAGCAGTTATGCGGGAGGGCCTGGGTCCTACAATGAGCAGTTCTTC
TRBJ1-2 | - | - | TRBV11-2 | CASSPGSLGYTF | TGTGCCAGCAGCCCGGGGTCCCTCGGCTACACCTTC
TRBJ2-2 | - | - | TRBV15 | CATQTRARGTGELFF | TGTGCCACCCAAACCAGGGCCAGGGGAACCGGGGAGCTGTTTTTT
TRBJ2-3 | - | - | TRBV2 | CASSTLGSTDTQYF | TGTGCCAGCAGCACACTAGGTAGCACAGATACGCAGTATTTT
TRBJ1-2 | - | - | TRBV3-1/TRBV3-2 | CASSQDPTSGLGGYTF | TGTGCCAGCAGCCAGGACCCAACCTCTGGACTGGGGGGCTACACCTTC
TRBJ1-4 | - | TRBD1 | TRBV11-3 | CASSNRDRDNEKLFF | TGTGCCAGCAGCAACCGGGACAGGGATAATGAAAAACTGTTTTTT
TRBJ2-1 | - | TRBD2 | TRBV11-2 | CASSPGLAVQFF | TGTGCCAGCAGCCCCGGACTAGCAGTTCAGTTCTTC
TRBJ2-7 | - | - | TRBV29-1 | CSVVIGVYEQYF | TGCAGCGTTGTAATAGGGGTTTACGAGCAGTACTTC
TRBJ1-1 | - | - | TRBV5-1 | CASRRDFTEAFF | TGCGCCAGCAGGAGGGATTTCACTGAAGCTTTCTTT
TRBJ2-7 | - | - | TRBV6-6 | CASSYASSYEQYF | TGTGCCAGCAGTTACGCGAGCTCCTACGAGCAGTACTTC
TRBJ1-1 | - | - | TRBV18 | CASSPSGDLTEAFF | TGTGCCAGCTCACCGAGCGGGGACCTCACTGAAGCTTTCTTT
TRBJ2-1 | - | TRBD1 | TRBV5-1 | CASSFLQGAGNEQFF | TGCGCCAGCAGCTTCTTACAGGGGGCGGGGAATGAGCAGTTCTTC
TRBJ1-4 | - | TRBD1 | TRBV7-9 | CASSGDRGLEKLFF | TGTGCCAGCAGCGGGGACAGGGGGCTTGAAAAACTGTTTTTT
TRBJ2-5 | once | TRBD2 | TRBV9 | CASSEPGLTRRETQYF | TGTGCCAGCAGCGAGCCGGGACTAACGAGAAGGGAGACCCAGTACTTC
TRBJ2-1 | - | - | TRBV19 | CASIPTVSSDEQFF | TGTGCCAGTATCCCGACAGTTTCGTCGGATGAGCAGTTCTTC
TRBJ1-1 | - | - | TRBV19 | CASSLLGQGNTEAFF | TGTGCCAGTAGCCTATTGGGGCAGGGGAACACTGAAGCTTTCTTT
TRBJ1-1 | - | - | TRBV18 | CASSPVRGGAGTEAFF | TGTGCCAGCTCACCTGTTCGGGGGGGCGCAGGAACTGAAGCTTTCTTT
TRBJ2-1 | - | - | TRBV3-1/TRBV3-2 | CASSQAIGANEQFF | TGTGCCAGCAGCCAAGCTATAGGAGCCAATGAGCAGTTCTTC
TRBJ2-3 | - | TRBD2 | TRBV19 | CASRPSGTSTDTQYF | TGTGCCAGTAGGCCTAGCGGGACTAGCACAGATACGCAGTATTTT
TRBJ2-1 | - | - | TRBV11-3 | CASSSGLYNEQFF | TGTGCCAGCAGCTCAGGGCTCTACAATGAGCAGTTCTTC
TRBJ1-5 | once | - | TRBV30 | CASQGQPNQPQHF | TGTGCCTCTCAGGGGCAGCCCAATCAGCCCCAGCATTTT
TRBJ2-1 | - | TRBD2 | TRBV11-3 | CASSQLAGAFNEQFF | TGTGCCAGCAGCCAACTAGCGGGAGCATTTAATGAGCAGTTCTTC
TRBJ2-1 | - | TRBD1 | TRBV24-1 | CATSDLRSRTGGHNEQFF | TGTGCCACCAGTGATTTGAGGTCCCGGACAGGGGGCCACAATGAGCAGTTCTTC
TRBJ1-2 | once | - | TRBV6-5 | CASSRTTNYGYTF | TGTGCCAGCAGTAGGACAACTAACTATGGCTACACCTTC
TRBJ1-1 | - | - | TRBV5-1 | CASSLVTVGTEAFF | TGCGCCAGCAGCTTGGTCACTGTTGGCACTGAAGCTTTCTTT
TRBJ2-5 | once | TRBD1 | TRBV6-5 | CASTGQGATMETQYF | TGTGCCAGCACCGGACAGGGGGCGACGATGGAGACCCAGTACTTC